A single sample is the source of the 3 T cell receptor beta chains below, sequenced in a study of tumor-infiltrating lymphocytes in primary liver carcinoma. The researchers produced TCR beta cDNA from approximately 0.45 ug total RNA with a constant-region primer. Modified slightly, ARM-PCR produced TCR beta libraries over three nested multiplex PCR rounds. The opening two PCR rounds, around 11 cycles each, paired TRBV1-TRBV30 forward primers with a C-beta reverse primer. TCRdb used MiXCR to reprocess the multiplex PCR reads, holding one entry per CDR3 protein. The top ten hold roughly 9% of the sample, which has fewer than 350,000 distinct CDR3 sequences, 55% to 65% seen once. Unsorted whole blood yielded blood RNA, and germline DNA was extracted as well. Specimen: peripheral blood. Receptors originate from a man between 35 and 55 years old with primary liver carcinoma and hepatitis B virus infection.

On this clonotype: A much larger clonotype is one base distant, so this may be a read error. The chain joins TRBV4-1 to TRBJ1-5; possibly TRBD1 for D (5 bases). CDR1 and CDR2 (germline): MGHRA, YSYEKL. This CDR3 comprises 16 residues. The CDR3 loop reads CASSREGVYSNQHQHF. DNA of the CDR3: TGCGCCAGCAGCCGGGAAGGGGTCTATAGCAATCAGCACCAGCATTTT.

The chain carries TRBV12-3 or TRBV12-4 and TRBJ1-2; 7 bases map to TRBD1. The length of the CDR3 is 13 residues. With V trimmed by 5 bases and J by 6 bases, 6 bases remained unmatched. This CDR3 is CASSRNDRDGYTF. In DNA, the CDR3 is TGTGCCAGCAGTCGAAATGACAGGGATGGCTACACCTTC.

The rearrangement joins TRBV11-2 to TRBJ1-2; D remains unclear. Germline V gives CDR1 SGHAT, CDR2 FQNNGV. The V gene lost 10 bases and the J gene lost 4 bases, with 19 bases spanning the gap. CDR3 length: 14 residues. CDR3 nucleotides: TGTGCCAATAGTCAAGGCCACAGCTCCTATGGCTACACCTTC. As protein: CANSQGHSSYGYTF.